Listed here are 25 T cell receptor beta chains from one sample, sequenced in a study of blood T cell repertoires in COVID-19. Some clones are missing from TCRdb's copy, which holds only in-frame ones; the method was immunoSEQ multiplex PCR. The sample includes a few hundred thousand clones, 75% to 90% seen only once; the top ten take 3%. Sequenced: peripheral blood. The source is a young woman with active or convalescent COVID-19.

The chain carries TRBV28 and TRBJ1-4; possibly TRBD1 for D (5 bases). Germline V gene lookup returns CDR1 MDHEN and CDR2 SYDVKM. The V end lost 3 bases, the J end lost 2 bases, and 13 bases lay between the germline ends. This CDR3 is built from 16 residues. The CDR3 protein is CASSFVTATTNEKLFF. CDR3 sequence (DNA): TGTGCCAGCAGTTTCGTGACAGCGACCACTAATGAAAAACTGTTTTTT.

The chain joins TRBV7-9 to TRBJ1-4; perhaps TRBD1 as D (5 bases). The CDR3 is made up of 16 amino acids. Trimming removed 5 bases at V and 4 bases at J, with 17 bases between. Germline CDR1 is SEHNR and CDR2 is FQNEAQ (reference sequence). CDR3 region: CASSAGVGALNEKLFF. The DNA for the CDR3 is TGTGCCAGCAGCGCGGGAGTCGGGGCCCTTAATGAAAAACTGTTTTTT.

This chain links TRBV6-5 with TRBJ2-5; D uncertain. The V and J ends lost 0 bases and 0 bases respectively, with 5 bases between them. Germline V CDR1 and CDR2: MNHEY, SVGAGI. This CDR3 spans 14 amino acids. The CDR3 region is CASSYSSYQETQYF. DNA of the CDR3: TGTGCCAGCAGTTACTCATCCTACCAAGAGACCCAGTACTTC.

This chain connects TRBV12-1 to TRBJ2-7; TRBD2, the table's D call, was not compared with the DNA. TRBV12-1 is shown as a pseudogene. The CDR3 covers 16 residues. The CDR3 region is CASSFGTSGGAYEQYF. In nucleotides, the CDR3 is TGTGCCAGCAGCTTTGGGACTAGCGGGGGGGCTTACGAGCAGTACTTC.

The CDR3 sequence: CASSEGVEAVSGYTF. CDR3 DNA sequence: TGTGCCAGCAGCGAGGGGGTAGAGGCTGTTTCGGGCTACACCTTC. The chain joins TRBV27 to TRBJ1-2; a weak D match, TRBD1 (6 bases). The CDR3 runs 15 residues. Germline V CDR1 and CDR2: MNHEY, SMNVEV (reference sequence). Trimming cost V 6 bases and J 8 bases, with 22 bases left between them.

The V call is TRBV28, the J call TRBJ2-1; D unclear. Trimming removed 1 base at V and 8 bases at J, with 12 bases between. The CDR3 runs to 14 residues. Germline loops: CDR1 MDHEN, CDR2 SYDVKM. The CDR3 nucleotides are TGTGCCAGCAGTTTATTCGGCGGTCCGGATGAGCAGTTCTTC. Translated, it gives CASSLFGGPDEQFF. The variable domain in full, with the rest retrieved from reference TRBV28 and TRBJ2-1, is DVKVTQSSRYLVKRTGEKVFLECVQDMDHENMFWYRQDPGLGLRLIYFSYDVKMKEKGDIPEGYSVSREKKERFSLILESASTNQTSMYLCASSLFGGPDEQFFGPGTRLTVL.

The chain employs TRBV28 and TRBJ1-5, with TRBD1 identical over 9 bases. With V trimmed by 4 bases and J by 6 bases, 7 bases remained unmatched. Germline V CDR1 and CDR2: MDHEN, SYDVKM. This CDR3 contains 15 residues. The CDR3 DNA follows: TGTGCCAGCAGTTCCCTGGACAGGGGACTTCAGCCCCAGCATTTT. It codes for CASSSLDRGLQPQHF.

This chain joins TRBV4-2 and TRBJ1-4; D gene unclear. The CDR3 has 16 residues. Germline V gene sequence: CDR1 LGHNA, CDR2 YNFKEQ. Trimming took off 4 bases at V and 2 bases at J, with 14 bases between the two ends. The CDR3 here is CASSPGSSVTNEKLFF. For the CDR3, the DNA is TGTGCCAGCAGCCCCGGCAGCAGCGTCACTAATGAAAAACTGTTTTTT.

The rearrangement uses TRBV30 and TRBJ2-2; D is possibly TRBD2 (6 bases). The CDR3 runs 14 residues. Germline lookup yields CDR1 GTSNPN and CDR2 SVGIG (reference sequence). The V end was cut by 5 bases, the J end by 3 bases, with 13 bases between. The CDR3 DNA reads as TGTGCCTGGCAACGGGACTTCCACACCGGGGAGCTGTTTTTT. Translating it yields CAWQRDFHTGELFF.

This chain uses TRBV18 with TRBJ2-7; perhaps TRBD2 as D (6 bases). V lost 5 bases, J lost 2 bases, and 16 bases lay in between. The CDR3 covers 15 residues. The germline V gene encodes CDR1 KGHSH and CDR2 LQKENI. Written as DNA, the CDR3 is TGTGCCAGCTCAGGCGGGACCGGGATAGCCTACGAGCAGTACTTC. Residues: CASSGGTGIAYEQYF. Full variable domain (rest looked up from reference TRBV18 and TRBJ2-7): NAGVMQNPRHLVRRRGQEARLRCSPMKGHSHVYWYRQLPEEGLKFMVYLQKENIIDESGMPKERFSAEFPKEGPSILRIQQVVRGDSAAYFCASSGGTGIAYEQYFGPGTRLTVT.

The chain is built from TRBV15 and TRBJ1-2, with a weak D call TRBD1 (5 bases). The CDR3 totals 13 residues. From germline, CDR1 is LNHNV and CDR2 YYDKDF (reference sequence). Trimming pared 3 bases from V and 2 bases from J, leaving 7 bases between. The chain's CDR3 is CATSRGGNYGYTF. DNA for the CDR3: TGTGCCACCAGCAGGGGGGGAAACTATGGCTACACCTTC.

This clone has more than one count but fewer than ten. The chain has TRBV10-1 and TRBJ2-3; 7 nucleotides agree with TRBD1. Germline V lookup: CDR1 WNHNN, CDR2 SYGVQD (reference sequence). V was pared by 2 bases and J by 4 bases, with 6 bases of the junction left unmatched. The CDR3 totals 15 residues. The CDR3 spells CASSEKSGGPDTQYF. Written as DNA, the CDR3 is TGCGCCAGCAGTGAGAAGTCAGGGGGTCCAGATACGCAGTATTTT.

The rearrangement links TRBV3-1 (or the pseudogene TRBV3-2) to TRBJ2-2; 9 bases align to TRBD2. The germline V gene has CDR1 LGHDT and CDR2 YNNKEL (reference sequence). V lost 6 bases to trimming and J lost 6 bases; unmatched junction nucleotides: 5. The CDR3 consists of 14 residues. This chain's CDR3 is CASRVRGGAGELFF. CDR3 nucleotides: TGTGCCAGCAGGGTGCGGGGGGGCGCCGGGGAGCTGTTTTTT.

V gene TRBV18 combines with J gene TRBJ1-3; TRBD1 aligns across 7 bases. Germline V CDR1 and CDR2: KGHSH, LQKENI. CDR3 length equals 21 residues. J lost 0 bases, V lost 1 base, and 18 bases had no gene match. CDR3 nucleotide sequence: TGTGCCAGCTCACCACTTTCCGGGGTACGACAGGGATCTTCCTCTGGAAACACCATATATTTT. This codes for CASSPLSGVRQGSSSGNTIYF.

This sequence joins TRBV15 and TRBJ1-2; D is ambiguous. The germline CDR1 and CDR2 sequences are LNHNV and YYDKDF (reference sequence). The CDR3 spans 16 residues. V lost 0 bases and J 0 bases, leaving 11 bases between the germline ends. CDR3 nucleotide sequence: TGTGCCACCAGCAGAGATTTGGGCAGAGCTAACTATGGCTACACCTTC. Protein sequence: CATSRDLGRANYGYTF.

The rearrangement joins TRBV28 to TRBJ1-5, with a tentative D call TRBD1 (5 bases). This CDR3 contains 12 residues. The V and J ends lost 7 bases and 8 bases respectively, with 12 bases between them. CDR1 is MDHEN, CDR2 SYDVKM, per germline. In DNA form, the CDR3 reads TGTGCCAGCACCCCTGCGGGGGAGCCCCAGCATTTT. It translates to CASTPAGEPQHF.

This chain's CDR3 is CASSLGQGEYNEQFF. CDR3 in DNA: TGTGCCAGCAGCTTGGGACAGGGGGAATACAATGAGCAGTTCTTC. The chain joins TRBV7-2 to TRBJ2-1, with 11 positions matching TRBD1. Trimming took 3 bases from V and 4 from J; bases not matched to a gene: 2. Germline V gene lookup returns CDR1 SGHTA and CDR2 FQGNSA. This CDR3 has 15 residues. Full variable domain (outside the CDR3, taken from reference TRBV7-2 and TRBJ2-1): GAGVSQSPSNKVTEKGKDVELRCDPISGHTALYWYRQSLGQGLEFLIYFQGNSAPDKSGLPSDRFSAERTGGSVSTLTIQRTQQEDSAVYLCASSLGQGEYNEQFFGPGTRLTVL.

This sequence joins TRBV5-4 and TRBJ1-3; D call uncertain. Trimming cost V 2 bases and J 2 bases, with 11 bases left between them. The germline V gene encodes CDR1 SGHNT and CDR2 YYREEE (reference sequence). CDR3 length: 15 residues. The chain's CDR3 is CASSLISSAGNTIYF. The CDR3 nucleotides are TGTGCCAGCAGCTTAATTAGCAGCGCTGGAAACACCATATATTTT.

The chain is built from TRBV12-3 or TRBV12-4 and TRBJ1-5, with TRBD1 identical over 7 bases. V gave up 5 bases and J gave up 7 bases; unmatched junction bases: 2. The CDR3 sequence is 12 residues long. The DNA of the CDR3 is TGTGCCAGCAGTACAGGGGAACAGCCCCAGCATTTT. Its translation is CASSTGEQPQHF.

The rearrangement joins TRBV4-2 to TRBJ1-2, with D possibly matching TRBD1 (6 bases). The CDR3 loop spans 14 amino acids. Per the germline V gene, CDR1 is LGHNA and CDR2 is YNFKEQ. V was pared by 0 bases and J by 6 bases, with 11 bases between. The CDR3 protein is CASSQEDSRNGYTF. CDR3 coding DNA: TGTGCCAGCAGCCAAGAGGACAGTCGGAATGGCTACACCTTC.

The V call is TRBV19, the J call TRBJ2-3; 9 bases match TRBD2. Germline CDR1 reads LNHDA; CDR2 reads SQIVND (reference sequence). The trim removed 2 bases at V and 3 bases at J, leaving 6 bases unmatched. The CDR3 is made up of 16 amino acids. The CDR3 DNA reads TGTGCCAGTAGTATACTAGCGGGAATTGGGACAGATACGCAGTATTTT. This encodes CASSILAGIGTDTQYF.

The CDR3 coding sequence is TGTGCCAGCAGCCCGGGAGGTTATGAGCAGTACTTC. Its protein is CASSPGGYEQYF. The V and J genes are TRBV7-3 and TRBJ2-7, with TRBD2 matching 7 bases. Trimming cost V 5 bases and J 7 bases; bases outside gene matches: 5. Germline loops: CDR1 SGHTA, CDR2 FQGTGA. The CDR3 is made up of 12 amino acids. Drawing the rest from reference TRBV7-3 and TRBJ2-7, the complete variable domain is GAGVSQTPSNKVTEKGKYVELRCDPISGHTALYWYRQSLGQGPEFLIYFQGTGAADDSGLPNDRFFAVRPEGSVSTLKIQRTERGDSAVYLCASSPGGYEQYFGPGTRLTVT.

In this sample, this clone turned up once. V is TRBV19 and J is TRBJ2-1; 8 bases are a match to TRBD2. Germline V CDR1 and CDR2: LNHDA, SQIVND (reference sequence). This CDR3 spans 16 amino acids. The V gene end was trimmed by 7 bases and the J gene end by 3 bases; junction bases not matched to a gene: 11. In DNA, the CDR3 is TGTGCCAGTACCTCCCAGCGGGGGCTCCTCTACAATGAGCAGTTCTTC. This sequence encodes CASTSQRGLLYNEQFF.

This clone was seen once. The chain is built from TRBV28 and TRBJ2-7; 9 bases map to TRBD1. Germline V CDR1 and CDR2: MDHEN, SYDVKM. CDR3 length: 17 residues. V dropped 7 bases and J dropped 3; count of bases not matched to a gene: 16. As DNA, the CDR3 is TGTGCCAGCAACGCGACCCCGGGACAGGGCGAGAACTACGAGCAGTACTTC. This translates into CASNATPGQGENYEQYF.

A single count supports this clone. The J gene is TRBJ1-6, the V gene TRBV19; 7 positions match TRBD1. Germline V CDR1 and CDR2: LNHDA, SQIVND (reference sequence). V shed 4 bases and J 4 bases; nucleotides not matched to a gene: 4. The CDR3 runs 15 residues. The CDR3, as DNA: TGTGCCAGTAGTAGAGGGACAGAGTATAATTCACCCCTCCACTTT. Its translation: CASSRGTEYNSPLHF. Combining the CDR3 with reference TRBV19 and TRBJ1-6 gives the whole variable domain DGGITQSPKYLFRKEGQNVTLSCEQNLNHDAMYWYRQDPGQGLRLIYYSQIVNDFQKGDIAEGYSVSREKKESFPLTVTSAQKNPTAFYLCASSRGTEYNSPLHFGNGTRLTVT.